This TCR beta chain was documented in a study of Ad26.COV2.S vaccination and SARS-CoV-2 variants (dated by TCRdb to about 2021). In terms of the full investigation: Donors in the vaccine arm were drawn from COV1001, a multicentre, randomized, double-blind, placebo-controlled phase I-IIa trial testing Ad26.COV2.S in healthy adults. Ad26.COV2.S was given intramuscularly at 5x10^10 or 1x10^11 viral particles, as a single shot or as two shots 56 days apart. The specificity and breadth of SARS-CoV-2-reactive T cell receptors after Ad26.COV2.S vaccination were assessed by TCRbeta repertoire sequencing. A total of roughly 30 samples were included in the TCR-sequenced set, comprising around 20 Ad26.COV2.S vaccine recipients, 5 placebo recipients and 8 SARS-CoV-2 convalescent individuals. Trial participants were randomized into five groups of five: low-dose or high-dose Ad26.COV2.S given once or twice, or placebo on both occasions. Investigators did not know the trial group allocation while performing experiments and assessing outcomes.

The immunoSEQ Assay was the method used to sequence TCRbeta CDR3 regions. After extraction, genomic DNA underwent amplification by bias-controlled multiplex PCR, followed by high-throughput sequencing. The original pipeline was this. To quantify the absolute abundance of each unique TCRbeta CDR3 region, sequences were collapsed and filtered. T cell fraction was estimated by normalizing TCRbeta template counts to usable DNA, which was measured by amplifying reference genes present in all nucleated cells. Repertoire TCRs were annotated as SARS-CoV-2-specific when V gene, CDR3 amino acid sequence and J gene were exactly matched to a known reactive TCR set. The reference SARS-CoV-2 TCR set came from MIRA and was filtered for enrichment in COVID-19-positive ImmuneCODE repertoires, removing public or cross-reactive TCRs. Using the MIRA antigens, annotated TCRs were further analysed by specific ORF or by position within an ORF. Breadth was defined as annotated unique rearrangements over total unique productive rearrangements; depth was the summed frequency of those rearrangements. TCR breadth was compared between groups using two-sided Wilcoxon rank-sum tests. The clones in this table, taken by TCRdb from immuneACCESS, are in-frame only. Not every clone is retained; where verified, under half of the shortfall comes from an unresolved V gene, and the cause of the rest is unknown. Clone size and the V and J calls come from that table; the DNA yielded D and trimming. A total of 510,000 or so clones appear in this sample, about 83% of them only once. The ten top clones hold roughly 13% of the sample.

V is cut by 7 bases and J by 2 bases, and the space between the germline ends is 25 bases. The CDR3 has 17 amino acids, counting the end cysteine and phenylalanine. This entry keeps only the CDR3 DNA: 51 bases, framed from base 1. The germline V gene provides CDR1 SQVTM and CDR2 ANQGSEA. Worth noting for this clone: Its specific antigen is unknown. No base-level quality is on record; no much larger clone is a single base apart.

Results the study describes overall, beyond this receptor: The authors noted that total T cell responses may have been underestimated by the TCR breadth and depth analyses. Comparable non-spike TCR breadth was observed between vaccine and placebo recipients, consistent with only spike being contained in the vaccine. After vaccination, substantial breadth of spike-specific CD8+ and CD4+ T cell responses was reported. Spike-specific TCR breadth was higher in Ad26.COV2.S recipients than in placebo recipients (P = 0.0014). The study lacked the statistical power to compare responses across vaccine doses or regimens.

The sample's treatment or condition label, decoded: roughly 19 received Ad26.COV2.S at low or high dose, single or two shots; about 5 received placebo; per-sample allocation not given. Repertoires of vaccine and placebo recipients were sequenced from samples collected on day 63 after the first injection. In Cohort 1b, around 25 adults aged 18-55 years were enrolled at a single site in Boston, USA, between 29 July and 7 August 2020. Ad26.COV2.S was a replication-incompetent adenovirus type 26 vector expressing a prefusion-stabilized SARS-CoV-2 spike protein from the original Wuhan strain. The clonotype comes from a person between 18 and 60 years old who received the Ad26.COV2.S COVID-19 vaccine or a placebo. This specimen consisted of peripheral blood, obtained in a trial of Ad26.COV2.S vaccine versus placebo. Rearrangement joined TRBV29-1 to TRBJ2-3; the D region possibly corresponds to TRBD1 (6 bases align). The DNA sequence reads TGCAGCGCCGAAGGTGGGGGCCTCACCGAACACACAGATACGCAGTATTTT. This translates into CSAEGGGLTEHTDTQYF.